These 17 T cell receptor beta chains were all obtained from the same sample, sequenced in a study of T cell changes during pregnancy in multiple sclerosis. The table came from immunoSEQ multiplex PCR; TCRdb's copy has only in-frame clones and leaves some out. The data hold more than 85,000 clones, with more than 80% observed a single time. The source material was peripheral blood, sampled in the second trimester of pregnancy. All receptors come from a female donor with multiple sclerosis, enrolled in a pregnancy study.

The chain recombines TRBV7-8 with TRBJ1-2; D is undetermined. The germline V and J ends were trimmed by 0 bases and 8 bases, with 13 bases remaining between them. The germline V gene encodes CDR1 SGHVS and CDR2 FQNEAQ. The CDR3 is 14 residues long. CDR3 loop: CASSLAYSPWGYTF. The CDR3 nucleotides are TGTGCCAGCAGCTTAGCATACAGCCCCTGGGGCTACACCTTC.

This clone has only a few counts. This chain joins TRBV9 and TRBJ1-4, with a tentative D call TRBD1 (5 bases). With 4 bases removed from V and 8 bases from J, the gap between germline ends came to 18 bases. From germline, CDR1 is SGDLS and CDR2 YYNGEE. The CDR3 is 15 residues long. The DNA for the CDR3 is TGTGCCAGCAGCCCCCAGGGAGGGGTGTGGGAAAAACTGTTTTTT. Translation: CASSPQGGVWEKLFF. Full variable domain (remainder filled in from reference TRBV9 and TRBJ1-4): DSGVTQTPKHLITATGQRVTLRCSPRSGDLSVYWYQQSLDQGLQFLIQYYNGEERAKGNILERFSAQQFPDLHSELNLSSLELGDSALYFCASSPQGGVWEKLFFGSGTQLSVL.

This clone has only one observation. The chain combines TRBV19 with TRBJ2-3; TRBD2 might be the D (7 bases). Germline V CDR1 and CDR2: LNHDA, SQIVND (reference sequence). The V end was cut by 0 bases, the J end by 6 bases, with 16 bases between. The CDR3 covers 16 residues. The chain's CDR3 is CASSIEERGGLDTQYF. The CDR3 nucleotides are TGTGCCAGTAGTATAGAGGAAAGGGGGGGCCTCGATACGCAGTATTTT.

V usage is TRBV15 and J usage is TRBJ2-5; 9 bases are a match to TRBD1. The CDR3 spans 14 residues. Germline assignment: CDR1 LNHNV and CDR2 YYDKDF (reference sequence). Losses at the gene ends were 3 bases for V and 5 bases for J; bases not matched to a gene: 4. The CDR3 is CATSRTGTGETQYF. Here the CDR3 DNA reads TGTGCCACCAGCAGGACCGGGACAGGGGAGACCCAGTACTTC.

The genes are TRBV7-9 and TRBJ1-1; 7 bases line up with TRBD1. Losses at the gene ends were 5 bases for V and 3 bases for J; bases not matched to a gene: 6. The CDR3 is 14 residues long. CDR1 and CDR2 (germline): SEHNR, FQNEAQ (reference sequence). This chain's CDR3 is CASSLLQGYTEAFF. CDR3 DNA sequence: TGTGCCAGCAGCCTACTACAGGGGTACACTGAAGCTTTCTTT. Drawing the rest from reference TRBV7-9 and TRBJ1-1, the complete variable domain is DTGVSQNPRHKITKRGQNVTFRCDPISEHNRLYWYRQTLGQGPEFLTYFQNEAQLEKSRLLSDRFSAERPKGSFSTLEIQRTEQGDSAMYLCASSLLQGYTEAFFGQGTRLTVV.

DNA for the CDR3: TGTGCCAGCAGTGAAGGGCTTAACAATGAGCAGTTCTTC. Its protein product is CASSEGLNNEQFF. V gene TRBV6-1 combines with J gene TRBJ2-1; no firm D call. There are 13 residues in the CDR3. The germline V gene encodes CDR1 MNHNS and CDR2 SASEGT. Trimming removed 1 base at V and 5 bases at J, with 6 bases between.

This rearrangement joins TRBV5-4 to TRBJ1-2; the match to TRBD1 covers 8 bases. The CDR3 has 15 amino acids. CDR1 is SGHNT, CDR2 YYREEE, per germline (reference sequence). J lost 6 bases, V lost 3 bases, and 10 bases had no gene match. DNA of the CDR3: TGTGCCAGCAGCTCTGACAGGGGCCGGGGTGATGGCTACACCTTC. Amino acid sequence: CASSSDRGRGDGYTF.

The J gene is TRBJ2-7, the V gene TRBV19; 10 bases are a match to TRBD2. The length of the CDR3 is 14 residues. V was clipped by 3 bases and J by 4 bases; unmatched bases: 3. Germline V gives CDR1 LNHDA, CDR2 SQIVND (reference sequence). The CDR3 region is CASSIQREGYEQYF. The DNA of the CDR3 is TGTGCCAGTAGTATCCAGCGGGAGGGGTACGAGCAGTACTTC.

The chain is built from TRBV10-3 and TRBJ1-4; D is uncertain. This CDR3 spans 14 amino acids. The germline gives CDR1 ENHRY, CDR2 SYGVKD. V lost 2 bases and J 2 bases, leaving 6 bases between the germline ends. In DNA form, the CDR3 reads TGTGCCATCAGTGAGGCAGGCACTAATGAAAAACTGTTTTTT. Translating it yields CAISEAGTNEKLFF.

The chain combines TRBV6-1 with TRBJ2-7; TRBD1 is a possible D gene (5 bases). The CDR3 runs 14 residues. Trimming shortened V by 7 bases and J by 0 bases, and 13 bases separated the two germline ends. Per germline, CDR1 MNHNS and CDR2 SASEGT. The CDR3 sequence: CASIGQGISYEQYF. CDR3 coding DNA: TGTGCCAGCATTGGGCAGGGAATCTCCTACGAGCAGTACTTC.

This sequence joins TRBV27 and TRBJ1-2; maybe TRBD1 (5 bases). Trimming left V 3 bases short and J 2 bases short, with 13 bases between. This CDR3 has 15 amino acids. In germline, CDR1 is MNHEY, CDR2 SMNVEV (reference sequence). Written as DNA, the CDR3 is TGTGCCAGCAGTTTCTCGGGCAGGGAAAACTATGGCTACACCTTC. Amino acids: CASSFSGRENYGYTF.

The CDR3 DNA reads as TGTGCCAGCGGAGGGGGACTAGCGGGCAAGAATGAGCAGTTCTTC. Translation: CASGGGLAGKNEQFF. This sequence joins TRBV6-1 and TRBJ2-1; 12 bases align to TRBD2. Trimming removed 8 bases from V and 7 bases from J; junction bases left unmatched: 9. The V gene's germline CDR1 is MNHNS and CDR2 SASEGT. The CDR3 has 15 residues.

V is TRBV27 and J is TRBJ2-7; 10 bases agree with TRBD2. Trimming removed 5 bases from V and 3 bases from J; junction bases left unmatched: 4. The CDR3 has 14 amino acids. Germline assignment: CDR1 MNHEY and CDR2 SMNVEV (reference sequence). The CDR3 sequence: CASSLIAGGYEQYF. As DNA, the CDR3 is TGTGCCAGCAGTCTAATAGCGGGGGGCTACGAGCAGTACTTC.

This clone was detected only once. The rearrangement uses TRBV9 and TRBJ1-2; 7 bases are a match to TRBD1. CDR3 length equals 16 residues. J lost 4 bases, V lost 0 bases, and 9 bases had no gene match. Germline V CDR1 and CDR2: SGDLS, YYNGEE. The CDR3 sequence is CASSVVPTGVGYGYTF. The CDR3 DNA reads TGTGCCAGCAGCGTAGTCCCTACAGGGGTAGGCTATGGCTACACCTTC. The whole variable domain, remainder taken from reference TRBV9 and TRBJ1-2, is DSGVTQTPKHLITATGQRVTLRCSPRSGDLSVYWYQQSLDQGLQFLIQYYNGEERAKGNILERFSAQQFPDLHSELNLSSLELGDSALYFCASSVVPTGVGYGYTFGSGTRLTVV.

The chain is built from TRBV6-1 and TRBJ1-2; 7 bases are shared with TRBD1. The CDR3 sequence is 15 residues long. V was pared by 5 bases and J by 4 bases, with 10 bases of the junction left unmatched. The germline gives CDR1 MNHNS, CDR2 SASEGT. The CDR3 DNA follows: TGTGCCAGCAGTAGCTACGACAGGGCGTCCTATGGCTACACCTTC. This codes for CASSSYDRASYGYTF.

The chain joins TRBV5-1 to TRBJ1-6; D is undetermined. The V and J ends lost 0 bases and 1 base respectively, with 8 bases between them. In germline, CDR1 is SGHRS, CDR2 YFSETQ. The CDR3 contains 16 residues. The CDR3 DNA reads as TGCGCCAGCAGCTTGGTGGCCGGGTCCTATAATTCACCCCTCCACTTT. Translated, it gives CASSLVAGSYNSPLHF.

This chain joins TRBV7-3 and TRBJ1-1; possibly TRBD1 for D (5 bases). There are 13 residues in the CDR3. Per the germline V gene, CDR1 is SGHTA and CDR2 is FQGTGA. The V end lost 4 bases, the J end lost 4 bases, and 10 bases lay between the germline ends. The CDR3 reads CASSSLGVTEAFF. Written as DNA, the CDR3 is TGTGCCAGCAGCTCCCTAGGGGTCACTGAAGCTTTCTTT.